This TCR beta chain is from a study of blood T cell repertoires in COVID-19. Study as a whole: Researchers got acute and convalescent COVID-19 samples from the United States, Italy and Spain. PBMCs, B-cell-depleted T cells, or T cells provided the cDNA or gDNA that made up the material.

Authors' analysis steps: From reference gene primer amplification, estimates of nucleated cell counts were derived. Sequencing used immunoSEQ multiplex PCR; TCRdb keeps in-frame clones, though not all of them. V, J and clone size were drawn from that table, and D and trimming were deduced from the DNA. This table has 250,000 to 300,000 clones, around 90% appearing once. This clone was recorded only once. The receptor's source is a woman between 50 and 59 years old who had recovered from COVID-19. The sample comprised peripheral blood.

The CDR3 here is CASSLALNSPLHF. The CDR3 DNA sequence: TGTGCCAGCAGCTTGGCCCTGAATTCACCCCTCCACTTT. V usage is TRBV5-6 and J usage is TRBJ1-6; D gene unclear. Trimming left V 0 bases short and J 7 bases short, with 5 bases between. This CDR3 has 13 residues. The germline gives CDR1 SGHDT, CDR2 YYEEEE.